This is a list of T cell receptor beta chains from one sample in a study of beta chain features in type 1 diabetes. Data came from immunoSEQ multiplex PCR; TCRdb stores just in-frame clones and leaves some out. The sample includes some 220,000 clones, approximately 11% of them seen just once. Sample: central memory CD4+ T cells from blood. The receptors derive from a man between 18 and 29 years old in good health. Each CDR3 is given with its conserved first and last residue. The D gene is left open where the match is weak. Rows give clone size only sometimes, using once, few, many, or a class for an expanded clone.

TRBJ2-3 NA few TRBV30 CAWSTRTAITDTQYF TGTGCCTGGAGTACACGGACAGCGATCACAGATACGCAGTATTTT
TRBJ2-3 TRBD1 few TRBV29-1 CSARDRGRDTQYF TGCAGCGCCAGGGACAGGGGTCGGGATACGCAGTATTTT
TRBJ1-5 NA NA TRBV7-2 CASSLGPGAGQPQHF TGTGCCAGCAGCTTAGGGCCGGGGGCAGGACAGCCCCAGCATTTT
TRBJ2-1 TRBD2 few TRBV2 CASTNSAGGYNEQFF TGTGCCAGCACTAACTCAGCGGGAGGGTACAATGAGCAGTTCTTC
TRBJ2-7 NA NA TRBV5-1 CASSLAMGAGNEQYF TGCGCCAGCAGCTTGGCCATGGGGGCCGGGAACGAGCAGTACTTC
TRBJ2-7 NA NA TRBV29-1 CSVLGGLYEQYF TGCAGCGTATTAGGGGGTCTGTACGAGCAGTACTTC
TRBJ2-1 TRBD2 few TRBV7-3 CASSPSIRGSEQFF TGTGCCAGCAGCCCGTCGATTCGCGGGAGTGAGCAGTTCTTC
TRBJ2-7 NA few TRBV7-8 CASSLMTYEQYF TGTGCCAGCAGCTTAATGACCTACGAGCAGTACTTC
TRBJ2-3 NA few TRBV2 CASSEAPRGPDTQYF TGTGCCAGCAGTGAAGCGCCCCGGGGCCCGGATACGCAGTATTTT
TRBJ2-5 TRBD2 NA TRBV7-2 CASSAHGLAGGETQYF TGTGCCAGCAGCGCCCACGGACTAGCGGGAGGGGAGACCCAGTACTTC
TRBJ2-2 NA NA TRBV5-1 CASSEPAGELFF TGCGCCAGCAGCGAACCGGCCGGGGAGCTGTTTTTT
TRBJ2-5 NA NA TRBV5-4 CASSLRDYTETQYF TGTGCCAGCAGCTTGAGGGATTATACGGAGACCCAGTACTTC
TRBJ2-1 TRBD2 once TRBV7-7 CASSLGLAGNNEQFF TGTGCCAGCAGCTTAGGCCTAGCGGGGAACAATGAGCAGTTCTTC
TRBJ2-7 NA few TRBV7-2 CASSSNRDYEQYF TGTGCCAGCAGCTCAAACAGGGACTACGAGCAGTACTTC
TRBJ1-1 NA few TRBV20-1 CSANGNTEAFF TGCAGTGCTAACGGTAACACTGAAGCTTTCTTT
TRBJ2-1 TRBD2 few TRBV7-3 CASSLAGGPIEQFF TGTGCCAGCAGCTTAGCGGGAGGGCCGATTGAGCAGTTCTTC
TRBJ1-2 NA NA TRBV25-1 CASSPTKVDGYTF TGTGCCAGCAGTCCCACCAAGGTCGATGGCTACACCTTC
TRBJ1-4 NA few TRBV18 CASSPGTEVLTGFF TGTGCCAGCTCACCAGGAACAGAAGTACTAACAGGGTTTTTT
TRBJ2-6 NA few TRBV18 CASSPSSPGANVLTF TGTGCCAGCTCACCATCGTCTCCTGGGGCCAACGTCCTGACTTTC
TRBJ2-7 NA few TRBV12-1 CASSFARRQGLYEQYF TGTGCCAGCAGCTTTGCGCGGCGGCAGGGGTTGTACGAGCAGTACTTC
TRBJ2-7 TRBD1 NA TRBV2 CASSQTTGGYEQYF TGTGCCAGCAGCCAAACAACAGGGGGGTACGAGCAGTACTTC
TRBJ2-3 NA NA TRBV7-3 CASSLRLITDTQYF TGTGCCAGCAGTCTAAGGTTGATCACAGATACGCAGTATTTT
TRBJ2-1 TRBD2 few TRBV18 CASSPPLAAYNEQFF TGTGCCAGCTCACCACCCCTAGCGGCGTACAATGAGCAGTTCTTC
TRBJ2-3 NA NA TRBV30 CAWDPTGFQGGTQYF TGTGCCTGGGACCCTACAGGCTTCCAGGGTGGTACGCAGTATTTT
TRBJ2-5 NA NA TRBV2 CASGTGSSETQYF TGTGCCAGCGGCACAGGGTCGTCGGAGACCCAGTACTTC
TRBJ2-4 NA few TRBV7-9 CASSLVRAKNIQYF TGTGCCAGCAGCTTAGTGCGGGCCAAAAACATTCAGTACTTC
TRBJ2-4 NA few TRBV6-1 CASSVVTEDIQYF TGTGCCAGCAGTGTCGTAACCGAGGACATTCAGTACTTC
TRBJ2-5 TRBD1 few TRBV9 CASSPPGQGGETQYF TGTGCCAGCAGCCCACCGGGACAGGGTGGGGAGACCCAGTACTTC
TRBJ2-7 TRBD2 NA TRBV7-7 CASSPTSGSGHEQYF TGTGCTAGCAGCCCCACTAGCGGGAGCGGCCACGAGCAGTACTTC
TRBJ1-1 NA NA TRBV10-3 CAIRPSGMNTEAFF TGTGCCATCAGGCCTTCGGGGATGAACACTGAAGCTTTCTTT
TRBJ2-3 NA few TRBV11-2 CASSPTPGAQYF TGTGCCAGCAGCCCAACGCCGGGGGCGCAGTATTTT
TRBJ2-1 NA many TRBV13 CASSLPGRRIVGHEQFF TGTGCCAGCAGCTTGCCGGGACGCAGGATTGTTGGACATGAGCAGTTCTTC
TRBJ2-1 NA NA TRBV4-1 CASSQVPGTPNEQFF TGCGCCAGCAGCCAAGTCCCGGGAACCCCCAATGAGCAGTTCTTC
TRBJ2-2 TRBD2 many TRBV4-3 CASSQDAGGGTGELFF TGCGCCAGCAGCCAAGATGCGGGAGGTGGCACCGGGGAGCTGTTTTTT
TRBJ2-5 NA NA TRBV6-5 CASSYNVETQYF TGTGCCAGCAGTTACAATGTAGAGACCCAGTACTTC
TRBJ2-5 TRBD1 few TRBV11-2 CASSRRDRGETQYF TGTGCCAGCAGCCGTCGAGACAGGGGAGAGACCCAGTACTTC
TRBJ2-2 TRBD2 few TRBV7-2 CASMAGVSGTGELFF TGTGCCAGCATGGCGGGAGTTAGTGGAACCGGGGAGCTGTTTTTT
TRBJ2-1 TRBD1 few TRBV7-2 CASSLGNMGTGKFF TGTGCCAGCAGCTTAGGAAATATGGGGACAGGGAAGTTCTTC